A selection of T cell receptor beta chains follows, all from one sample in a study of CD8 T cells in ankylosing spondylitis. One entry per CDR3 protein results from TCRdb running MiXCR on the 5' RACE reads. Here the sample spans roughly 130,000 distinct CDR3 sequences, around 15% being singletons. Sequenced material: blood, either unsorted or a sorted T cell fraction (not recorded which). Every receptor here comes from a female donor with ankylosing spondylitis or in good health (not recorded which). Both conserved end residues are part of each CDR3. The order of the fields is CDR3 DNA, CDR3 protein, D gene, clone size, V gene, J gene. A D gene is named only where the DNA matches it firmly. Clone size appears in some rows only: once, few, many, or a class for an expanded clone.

CDR3 DNA: TGTGCCAGCAGTACCACAGAACTTCTTGGCTACACCTTC
CDR3 protein: CASSTTELLGYTF
D gene: -
clone size: few
V gene: TRBV12-3/TRBV12-4
J gene: TRBJ1-2

CDR3 DNA: TGTGCCAGCAGCCAAGGGACAGGACATCGGCCCCAGCATTTT
CDR3 protein: CASSQGTGHRPQHF
D gene: TRBD1
clone size: few
V gene: TRBV3-1
J gene: TRBJ1-5

CDR3 DNA: TGCGCCAGCAGCTTGGAACGGGACAGCACCAGATTCGTTAACTATGGCTACACCTTC
CDR3 protein: CASSLERDSTRFVNYGYTF
D gene: TRBD1
clone size: -
V gene: TRBV5-1
J gene: TRBJ1-2

CDR3 DNA: TGCAGTGCTAGTGGGCAGGTGGACGAGCAGTACTTC
CDR3 protein: CSASGQVDEQYF
D gene: -
clone size: many
V gene: TRBV20-1
J gene: TRBJ2-7

CDR3 DNA: TGTGCCAGCAGCCAACGACAGGGAGTGGGTACCTACGAGCAGTACTTC
CDR3 protein: CASSQRQGVGTYEQYF
D gene: TRBD1
clone size: many
V gene: TRBV9
J gene: TRBJ2-7

CDR3 DNA: TGCGCCAGCAGCTTGGCCGTCGCGGGAGGAGGTAATACGCAGTATTTT
CDR3 protein: CASSLAVAGGGNTQYF
D gene: TRBD2
clone size: many
V gene: TRBV5-1
J gene: TRBJ2-3

CDR3 DNA: TGCAGTGCTAGGGGGGTCCAGGGGGCTAGCAATCAGCCCCAGCATTTT
CDR3 protein: CSARGVQGASNQPQHF
D gene: TRBD1
clone size: few
V gene: TRBV20-1
J gene: TRBJ1-5

CDR3 DNA: TGTGCCAGCAGTTATATCCTGAACACTGAAGCTTTCTTT
CDR3 protein: CASSYILNTEAFF
D gene: -
clone size: many
V gene: TRBV6-5
J gene: TRBJ1-1

CDR3 DNA: TGTGCCAGCAGTTCGCTCCTAGCGGGGCCCCTAGAGGATACGCAGTATTTT
CDR3 protein: CASSSLLAGPLEDTQYF
D gene: TRBD2
clone size: -
V gene: TRBV27
J gene: TRBJ2-3

CDR3 DNA: TGTGCCAGCTCACAGGGGGTAGGAACTGAAGCTTTCTTT
CDR3 protein: CASSQGVGTEAFF
D gene: -
clone size: -
V gene: TRBV18
J gene: TRBJ1-1

CDR3 DNA: TGTGCCAGCTCACCGCACACGGGACAGTACAATGAGCAGTTCTTC
CDR3 protein: CASSPHTGQYNEQFF
D gene: TRBD1
clone size: -
V gene: TRBV18
J gene: TRBJ2-1

CDR3 DNA: TGTGCCAGCAGTTTAGCGCCGAGGGACAGGGCCTACAATGAGCAGTTCTTC
CDR3 protein: CASSLAPRDRAYNEQFF
D gene: TRBD1
clone size: few
V gene: TRBV7-2
J gene: TRBJ2-1

CDR3 DNA: TGTGCCTGGAGTGACGATGACTACAATGAGCAGTTCTTC
CDR3 protein: CAWSDDDYNEQFF
D gene: -
clone size: -
V gene: TRBV30
J gene: TRBJ2-1

CDR3 DNA: TGCGCCAGCAGCTTGTCTCAGGGACCTGGGGCCAACGTCCTGACTTTC
CDR3 protein: CASSLSQGPGANVLTF
D gene: -
clone size: -
V gene: TRBV5-1
J gene: TRBJ2-6

CDR3 DNA: TGTGCCAGTAGAGCTAGCACGGGAGATGGGCAGGGGCTGTTTTTT
CDR3 protein: CASRASTGDGQGLFF
D gene: -
clone size: many
V gene: TRBV6-1
J gene: TRBJ2-2

CDR3 DNA: TGTGCCAGCAGCAAAGACACGAACACCGGGGAGCTGTTTTTT
CDR3 protein: CASSKDTNTGELFF
D gene: -
clone size: few
V gene: TRBV21-1
J gene: TRBJ2-2

CDR3 DNA: TGTGCCAGCAGGGGGACTAGCGAAAGGAGCTCCTACAATGAGCAGTTCTTC
CDR3 protein: CASRGTSERSSYNEQFF
D gene: TRBD2
clone size: few
V gene: TRBV9
J gene: TRBJ2-1

CDR3 DNA: TGTGCCAGCAGGGCCGGACAGGCGAGCTCCTACAATGAGCAGTTCTTC
CDR3 protein: CASRAGQASSYNEQFF
D gene: TRBD1
clone size: -
V gene: TRBV2
J gene: TRBJ2-1

CDR3 DNA: TGCGCCAGCAGCTTTTCCGGGACGGATTTCTCCTACGAGCAGTACTTC
CDR3 protein: CASSFSGTDFSYEQYF
D gene: -
clone size: many
V gene: TRBV5-1
J gene: TRBJ2-7